These 2 T cell receptor beta chains share one sample of origin, sequenced in a study of T cell responses to AZD1222 COVID-19 vaccine. The data were produced by immunoSEQ multiplex PCR, yet TCRdb's version contains in-frame clones alone and is incomplete. The data contain over 130,000 clones, roughly nine tenths of them singletons. Material: peripheral blood, obtained 28 days after the second AZD1222 dose. These receptors came from an adult who received the AZD1222 COVID-19 vaccine.

This chain uses TRBV5-3 with TRBJ1-5, with 7 bases aligning to TRBD1. TRBV5-3 counts as an open reading frame of uncertain function. CDR3 length: 14 residues. Germline trimming cut 5 bases from V and 0 bases from J; bases unmatched to any gene: 2. The CDR3 region has the DNA TGTGCCAGAAGGCGGGACAGTAGCAATCAGCCCCAGCATTTT. Translation gives CARRRDSSNQPQHF.

V and J are TRBV27 and TRBJ1-6, with D tentatively TRBD1 (5 bases). V was clipped by 6 bases and J by 5 bases, with 11 bases between them. The CDR3 sequence is 14 residues long. Germline CDR1 and CDR2: MNHEY and SMNVEV (reference sequence). The CDR3 region is CASRPDSHNSPLHF. CDR3 DNA: TGTGCCAGCAGACCTGACAGCCATAATTCACCCCTCCACTTT.